This is a list of T cell receptor beta chains from one sample in a study of T cells in localized non-small cell lung cancer. Profiled with immunoSEQ multiplex PCR; TCRdb holds only in-frame clones, not every one. The table has roughly 30,000 clones, approximately 90% seen once. The sample was peripheral blood, taken before any cancer treatment. The receptors were gathered from a female donor older than 55 with stage III squamous cell lung carcinoma. Both conserved end residues are part of each CDR3. A D gene is named only where the DNA matches it firmly. Size is stated for part of the rows, as once, few or many counts, or as a class when the clone is expanded.

D,J,V,size,DNA,CDR3
-,TRBJ2-7,TRBV20-1,-,TGCAGTGCTAGTCGGGGATACGAGCAGTACTTC,CSASRGYEQYF
-,TRBJ2-5,TRBV7-7,-,TGTGCTAGCAGCCCTGGATCGCGGGAGACCCAGTACTTC,CASSPGSRETQYF
-,TRBJ1-1,TRBV27,-,TGTGCCAGCCACGTTGAGGGGCAGAGCACTGAAGCTTTCTTT,CASHVEGQSTEAFF
TRBD1,TRBJ1-2,TRBV19,once,TGTGCCAGTAGTATTGTGTCGGTAGGGGGCCGCCGGGGCTACACCTTC,CASSIVSVGGRRGYTF
TRBD1,TRBJ2-2,TRBV6-1,-,TGTGCCAGCAGTCGGGACAGGGGGCAGGCCGGGGAGCTGTTTTTT,CASSRDRGQAGELFF
-,TRBJ2-7,TRBV25-1,-,TGTGCCAGCAGTGAATCAGGCAGGAGTTCCTACGAGCAGTACTTC,CASSESGRSSYEQYF
TRBD1,TRBJ1-6,TRBV2,-,TGTGCCAGCAGCGAACAGGGGGCGGACTATAATTCACCCCTCCACTTT,CASSEQGADYNSPLHF
-,TRBJ1-6,TRBV2,-,TGTGCCAGCAGTGAATTCGGGCGGCAGAATTCACCCCTCCACTTT,CASSEFGRQNSPLHF
TRBD2,TRBJ2-3,TRBV11-2,-,TGTGCCAGCAGCCAAGAGCGGGGGGGCCGGGGCACAGATACGCAGTATTTT,CASSQERGGRGTDTQYF
TRBD1,TRBJ2-1,TRBV2,-,TGTGCCAGCAGCGGAGTAGGGGGCCGCTACAATGAGCAGTTCTTC,CASSGVGGRYNEQFF
-,TRBJ1-4,TRBV28,-,TGTGCCAGCAGCGGGCAGGGGTGGGAAAAACTGTTTTTT,CASSGQGWEKLFF
-,TRBJ1-5,TRBV7-9,-,TGTGCCAGCAGCTTAGGCACAGACATCCGACTAAACCAGCCCCAGCATTTT,CASSLGTDIRLNQPQHF
TRBD1,TRBJ2-2,TRBV10-1,-,TGCGCCAGCAGTGGGATACAGGGGGCTGGGGAGCTGTTTTTT,CASSGIQGAGELFF
TRBD1,TRBJ1-5,TRBV19,-,TGTGCCAGTAGTATAGGATTATGGGGACAGGGGAAGGGGGAAAGCAATCAGCCCCAGCATTTT,CASSIGLWGQGKGESNQPQHF
TRBD1,TRBJ1-2,TRBV9,-,TGTGCCAGCAGCCCAGAGGGGGGACAGGAAAACTATGGCTACACCTTC,CASSPEGGQENYGYTF
-,TRBJ2-5,TRBV5-8,-,TGTGCCAGCAGCCCGATCGAGACCCAGTACTTC,CASSPIETQYF
-,TRBJ2-7,TRBV6-5,-,TGTGCCAGCAGTTACGGGCGACACTCCTACGAGCAGTACTTC,CASSYGRHSYEQYF
-,TRBJ2-7,TRBV5-6,-,TGTGCCAGCAGCTTGGGGTGGCATCTAGGGGAGCAGTACTTC,CASSLGWHLGEQYF
-,TRBJ1-1,TRBV25-1,-,TGTGCCAGCAGTGCCCTTTCGGGGTACACTGAAGCTTTCTTT,CASSALSGYTEAFF
-,TRBJ1-5,TRBV19,once,TGTGCCAGTAGTCCCCGGAGGGCATCTTATAGCAATCAGCCCCAGCATTTT,CASSPRRASYSNQPQHF
-,TRBJ2-3,TRBV2,-,TGTGCCAGCAGTGACCAGATAGATACGCAGTATTTT,CASSDQIDTQYF
-,TRBJ2-5,TRBV7-6,-,TGTGCCAGCAGCTCTTCGGCAGGGGAAGAGACCCAGTACTTC,CASSSSAGEETQYF
TRBD2,TRBJ2-4,TRBV7-2,-,TGTGCCAGCAGCTTATTTGCGGGAGACATTCAGTACTTC,CASSLFAGDIQYF
TRBD1,TRBJ1-1,TRBV6-5,-,TGTGCCAGCAGAACAGGGGGCTCAGAAACTGAAGCTTTCTTT,CASRTGGSETEAFF
-,TRBJ2-7,TRBV4-1,-,TGCGCCAGCAGCCAAGATCCCGGGTACCAGCAGTACTTC,CASSQDPGYQQYF
TRBD2,TRBJ2-5,TRBV7-2,-,TGTGCCAGCAGCTTAACTAGCGGGGGCCAAGAGACCCAGTACTTC,CASSLTSGGQETQYF
-,TRBJ1-1,TRBV28,-,TGTGCCAGCAGTGTGAACACTGAAGCTTTCTTT,CASSVNTEAFF
TRBD2,TRBJ2-2,TRBV4-3,-,TGCGCCAGCAGCCAAGATTGGGGGGGCGGGGAGCTGTTTTTT,CASSQDWGGGELFF
TRBD2,TRBJ2-3,TRBV5-6,-,TGTGCCAGCAGCTTGGGTGGTAGCGGGAGTTATACGCAGTATTTT,CASSLGGSGSYTQYF
TRBD1,TRBJ2-1,TRBV10-3,-,TGTGCCATCAGTGGGACAGGGGCTCCTTACAATGAGCAGTTCTTC,CAISGTGAPYNEQFF
-,TRBJ1-1,TRBV29-1,-,TGCAGCGTTGTCCGGGAGGGCGAAGCTTTCTTT,CSVVREGEAFF
-,TRBJ2-2,TRBV11-2,-,TGTGCCAGCAGCCCAAACCCCGGGGAGCTGTTTTTT,CASSPNPGELFF
-,TRBJ2-3,TRBV7-2,-,TGTGCCAGCAGCTTAGGACTCCTGGATACGCAGTATTTT,CASSLGLLDTQYF
-,TRBJ1-5,TRBV5-1,-,TGCGCCAGCAGCTTGGTCTACCAGCCCAAAAAGAGTATCAATCAGCCCCAGCATTTT,CASSLVYQPKKSINQPQHF
-,TRBJ2-7,TRBV10-1,-,TGCGCCAGCAGTGAGCCCCGACTTAATCCCATATACGAGCAGTACTTC,CASSEPRLNPIYEQYF
-,TRBJ1-6,TRBV5-4,-,TGTGCCAGCAGCTTGTTTACAGGGAATAATTCACCCCTCCACTTT,CASSLFTGNNSPLHF
-,TRBJ1-1,TRBV19,-,TGTGCCAGTAGTATGATCTTTTACACTGAAGCTTTCTTT,CASSMIFYTEAFF
TRBD2,TRBJ2-3,TRBV5-1,few,TGCGCCAGCAGCAGTGGACTAGCGCCTGTCACAGATACGCAGTATTTT,CASSSGLAPVTDTQYF
-,TRBJ1-3,TRBV28,-,TGTGCCAGCATCCCCCCCTCGGGGGGGGCTGGAAACACCATATATTTT,CASIPPSGGAGNTIYF
-,TRBJ1-1,TRBV20-1,-,TGCAGTGCTAGAAGGGACACTGAAGCTTTCTTT,CSARRDTEAFF